Described below is a single T cell receptor (beta chain) sequence and its context. TCRdb's copy holds only in-frame clones and misses some; the assay was immunoSEQ multiplex PCR. The table has some 200,000 clones, about four fifths seen once. This sample stems from a study of blood T cell repertoires in COVID-19. Study-level information: The samples span acute and convalescent COVID-19 from the United States, Italy and Spain. In each case, the material was cDNA or gDNA derived from T cells, B-cell-depleted T cells, or PBMCs.

V was pared by 6 bases and J by 5 bases, with 14 bases of the junction left unmatched. Per germline, CDR1 MNHEY and CDR2 SMNVEV (reference sequence). CDR3 size: 16 residues. This TCR was recovered from a woman aged 40 to 55 with acute or convalescent COVID-19. This sequence joins TRBV27 and TRBJ2-5, with 8 bases matching TRBD1. Sequencing was done on a sample of peripheral blood. The CDR3 protein is CASSNGQGGGWETQYF. The CDR3 DNA reads as TGTGCCAGCAGCAATGGACAGGGAGGAGGATGGGAGACCCAGTACTTC.